The rows below give T cell receptor beta chains drawn from one sample of a study of blood T cell repertoires in COVID-19. TCRdb keeps only in-frame clones here, not all; method: immunoSEQ multiplex PCR. The top ten clones hold about 11% of a sample with 250,000 to 300,000 clones, approximately 85% of them seen once. The sequenced sample was peripheral blood. These receptors were taken from a woman between 65 and 79 years old with acute or convalescent COVID-19. Both conserved end residues are part of each CDR3. D genes are given only for firm matches. Clone size appears in some rows only: once, few, many, or a class for an expanded clone.

d_call j_call v_call clone_size cdr3_aa cdr3_nt
TRBD1 TRBJ2-7 TRBV5-4 - CASTAVGTGSYEQYF TGTGCCAGTACGGCCGTCGGGACAGGGAGCTACGAGCAGTACTTC
- TRBJ1-1 TRBV2 few CASKQGNTEAFF TGTGCCAGCAAGCAGGGGAACACTGAAGCTTTCTTT
TRBD1 TRBJ2-7 TRBV28 - CASSLAGGVGYEQYF TGTGCCAGCAGTTTAGCAGGGGGCGTTGGGTACGAGCAGTACTTC
TRBD1 TRBJ1-5 TRBV7-9 few CASIWDRDRELDQPQHF TGTGCCAGCATATGGGACCGAGACAGGGAGTTGGATCAGCCCCAGCATTTT
- TRBJ2-7 TRBV6-2/TRBV6-3 - CASSGAGSYEQYF TGTGCCAGCAGTGGTGCGGGGAGCTACGAGCAGTACTTC
- TRBJ1-5 TRBV23-1 - CASSHKGWRGANSGQPQHF TGCGCCAGCAGTCATAAGGGTTGGCGGGGAGCGAACTCCGGCCAGCCCCAGCATTTT
TRBD1 TRBJ2-7 TRBV6-6 - CASSYPDRGYEQYF TGTGCCAGCAGTTACCCGGACAGGGGCTACGAGCAGTACTTC
- TRBJ2-3 TRBV2 - CASTVRGRTGTDTQYF TGTGCCAGCACCGTGCGGGGTAGGACGGGCACAGATACGCAGTATTTT
- TRBJ2-7 TRBV6-1 - CASSEARKSGGPSSYEQYF TGTGCCAGCAGTGAAGCGCGTAAATCCGGGGGGCCGAGCTCCTACGAGCAGTACTTC
- TRBJ1-1 TRBV21-1 - CASSKTDRFMNTEAFF TGTGCCAGCAGCAAAACAGATAGATTCATGAACACTGAAGCTTTCTTT
- TRBJ1-3 TRBV20-1 - CSASKAGRVDTIYF TGCAGTGCTAGTAAGGCTGGGCGTGTAGACACCATATATTTT
TRBD1 TRBJ2-5 TRBV2 - CASSGDRVGTQETQYF TGTGCCAGCAGTGGAGACAGGGTGGGCACCCAAGAGACCCAGTACTTC
TRBD2 TRBJ2-2 TRBV5-1 - CASSLAASGGRGELFF TGCGCCAGCAGCTTGGCCGCTAGCGGGGGGCGCGGGGAGCTGTTTTTT
- TRBJ1-2 TRBV6-5 - CASSYSRMGSNGYTF TGTGCCAGCAGTTACTCGAGGATGGGGAGCAATGGCTACACCTTC
- TRBJ1-2 TRBV4-1 - CASSQDVSQAIYGYTF TGCGCCAGCAGCCAAGATGTATCCCAAGCCATCTATGGCTACACCTTC
- TRBJ2-3 TRBV5-1 - CASSLVLATDTQYF TGCGCCAGCAGCTTGGTACTAGCAACAGATACGCAGTATTTT
- TRBJ1-2 TRBV7-2 - CASSLDSTNYGYTF TGTGCCAGCAGCTTAGACAGTACTAACTATGGCTACACCTTC
TRBD1 TRBJ2-7 TRBV5-1 - CASSPTGTGTYEQYF TGCGCCAGCAGCCCTACCGGGACAGGGACCTACGAGCAGTACTTC
- TRBJ2-2 TRBV19 few CASSIAGITGELFF TGTGCCAGTAGTATTGCGGGGATCACCGGGGAGCTGTTTTTT
- TRBJ1-1 TRBV7-9 few CASSLIGGSNTEAFF TGTGCCAGCAGCTTAATAGGGGGATCGAACACTGAAGCTTTCTTT
- TRBJ1-2 TRBV5-6 - CASSNDIYGYTF TGTGCCAGCAGTAACGACATTTATGGCTACACCTTC
- TRBJ1-2 TRBV19 - CASSIDGGRGGYTF TGTGCCAGTAGTATCGACGGGGGTCGTGGGGGCTACACCTTC
- TRBJ2-3 TRBV30 - CAWSRRTPRDTQYF TGTGCCTGGAGCCGACGTACCCCCAGGGATACGCAGTATTTT
- TRBJ1-2 TRBV6-5 once CASSYGGFNYGYTF TGTGCCAGCAGTTACGGGGGGTTCAACTATGGCTACACCTTC
- TRBJ1-1 TRBV12-3/TRBV12-4 once CASSFIKNTEAFF TGTGCCAGCAGTTTTATTAAGAACACTGAAGCTTTCTTT
TRBD1 TRBJ1-2 TRBV6-1 - CASSDAGTDSYGYTF TGTGCCAGCAGTGATGCCGGGACAGATTCCTATGGCTACACCTTC
- TRBJ1-1 TRBV19 few CASSINVRSGGNTEAFF TGTGCCAGTAGTATCAATGTGAGGTCCGGGGGAAACACTGAAGCTTTCTTT
TRBD1 TRBJ2-2 TRBV5-1 - CASSLGTGAGELFF TGCGCCAGCAGCTTGGGGACAGGGGCCGGGGAGCTGTTTTTT
TRBD1 TRBJ1-2 TRBV6-6 - CASSLRTGGMDGYTF TGTGCCAGCAGCCTCAGGACAGGGGGCATGGATGGCTACACCTTC
- TRBJ1-1 TRBV12-3/TRBV12-4 - CASSLTTGAEAFF TGTGCCAGCAGTTTAACCACAGGTGCTGAAGCTTTCTTT
- TRBJ1-3 TRBV10-2 - CASSESIGNTIYF TGCGCCAGCAGTGAGTCTATCGGAAACACCATATATTTT
- TRBJ2-5 TRBV3-1/TRBV3-2 - CASSLRPGGRETQYF TGTGCCAGCAGCCTACGCCCCGGGGGGCGAGAGACCCAGTACTTC
TRBD2 TRBJ2-5 TRBV13 - CASSSGLAAQETQYF TGTGCCAGCAGCTCCGGACTAGCCGCCCAAGAGACCCAGTACTTC
TRBD1 TRBJ1-1 TRBV28 - CASSTGGRALSAFF TGTGCCAGCAGTACAGGGGGCAGAGCCCTGTCTGCTTTCTTT
- TRBJ1-1 TRBV7-8 - CASGLGGVITEAFF TGTGCTAGCGGTCTGGGGGGGGTTATTACTGAAGCTTTCTTT
- TRBJ1-2 TRBV6-5 - CASKDSLYGYTF TGTGCCAGCAAGGACAGCCTATATGGCTACACCTTC
TRBD2 TRBJ2-2 TRBV5-1 - CASTLGVREGTGELFF TGCGCCAGCACCCTTGGTGTGCGGGAGGGCACCGGGGAGCTGTTTTTT
TRBD2 TRBJ2-1 TRBV7-9 many CASSFPISGGANEQFF TGTGCCAGCAGCTTCCCTATCAGCGGGGGGGCGAATGAGCAGTTCTTC
TRBD1 TRBJ1-1 TRBV19 - CASSPRQGAGTEAFF TGTGCCAGTAGTCCCCGACAGGGGGCAGGAACTGAAGCTTTCTTT
- TRBJ2-5 TRBV15 - CATSRDAGQWETQYF TGTGCCACCAGCAGAGATGCGGGGCAGTGGGAGACCCAGTACTTC
- TRBJ1-5 TRBV3-1/TRBV3-2 few CASSGKSRGEPQHF TGTGCCAGCTCGGGCAAGTCTCGGGGGGAGCCCCAGCATTTT
- TRBJ1-1 TRBV7-9 - CASSFREGMNTEAFF TGTGCCAGCAGCTTCCGGGAGGGGATGAACACTGAAGCTTTCTTT
TRBD1 TRBJ1-1 TRBV7-9 - CASRWTGVTEAFF TGTGCCAGCAGGTGGACAGGGGTCACTGAAGCTTTCTTT
- TRBJ2-7 TRBV10-3 - CATYSGIYEQYF TGTGCCACCTACTCAGGGATCTACGAGCAGTACTTC
TRBD1 TRBJ1-4 TRBV27 - CASSSSGTGEGKLFF TGTGCCAGCAGTTCTTCCGGGACAGGGGAGGGAAAACTGTTTTTT
TRBD2 TRBJ2-5 TRBV7-9 - CASSFRGKRGGRETQYF TGTGCCAGCAGCTTCCGGGGGAAGCGGGGGGGGAGAGAGACCCAGTACTTC
- TRBJ2-7 TRBV18 many CASSPADSYEQYF TGTGCCAGCTCACCGGCGGACAGCTACGAGCAGTACTTC
- TRBJ1-4 TRBV6-5 few CASSYLTEGVEKLFF TGTGCCAGCAGTTACTTGACGGAGGGAGTGGAAAAACTGTTTTTT
- TRBJ1-2 TRBV10-2 few CASNDINYGYTF TGCGCCAGCAACGACATCAACTATGGCTACACCTTC
- TRBJ1-2 TRBV5-5 - CASSLLRESPYGYTF TGTGCCAGCAGCTTACTTCGGGAGTCACCCTATGGCTACACCTTC
- TRBJ1-1 TRBV13 - CASKLISAEAFF TGTGCCAGCAAACTCATTTCGGCTGAAGCTTTCTTT
TRBD1 TRBJ2-1 TRBV3-1/TRBV3-2 - CASSQTPTGSSYNEQFF TGTGCCAGCAGCCAGACCCCGACAGGGAGCTCCTACAATGAGCAGTTCTTC
TRBD1 TRBJ1-3 TRBV5-1 - CASSFLRQGAPGNTIYF TGCGCCAGCAGCTTTCTTCGTCAGGGGGCGCCTGGAAACACCATATATTTT
- TRBJ1-1 TRBV28 - CASTRRHGMNTEAFF TGTGCCAGCACCAGGCGACACGGAATGAACACTGAAGCTTTCTTT